This is a list of T cell receptor beta chains from one sample in a study of T cell responses to AZD1222 COVID-19 vaccine. Clones were read by immunoSEQ multiplex PCR, and TCRdb kept only the in-frame ones, dropping some. The data show around 140,000 clones, 80% to 90% seen once. The sample consisted of peripheral blood, taken on day 0 of AZD1222 vaccination. The source of these receptors is an adult in good health. CDR3s include the opening cysteine and the closing phenylalanine or tryptophan. D genes are given only for firm matches. The size of a clone is reported for some rows only, either as once, few or many, or as a class for expanded clones.

J: TRBJ1-4
D: .
size: .
V: TRBV18
CDR3: CASSPQGAVGANEKLFF
DNA: TGTGCCAGCTCACCACAGGGCGCGGTTGGAGCTAATGAAAAACTGTTTTTT

J: TRBJ2-7
D: .
size: .
V: TRBV19
CDR3: CASIQGGDEQYF
DNA: TGTGCCAGCATACAGGGGGGGGACGAGCAGTACTTC

J: TRBJ2-2
D: TRBD2
size: .
V: TRBV7-3
CDR3: CASSPGLAGGTGELFF
DNA: TGTGCCAGCAGCCCGGGACTAGCGGGAGGGACCGGGGAGCTGTTTTTT

J: TRBJ2-1
D: .
size: .
V: TRBV2
CDR3: CASERAQRDEQFF
DNA: TGTGCCAGTGAGAGGGCCCAAAGGGATGAGCAGTTCTTC

J: TRBJ2-3
D: .
size: .
V: TRBV20-1
CDR3: CSARKDTQYF
DNA: TGCAGTGCTAGGAAAGATACGCAGTATTTT

J: TRBJ2-7
D: .
size: few
V: TRBV6-5
CDR3: CASSPGPPEEYF
DNA: TGTGCCAGCAGTCCGGGTCCGCCCGAGGAGTACTTC

J: TRBJ2-7
D: .
size: .
V: TRBV27
CDR3: CASSPGGRAAYEQYF
DNA: TGTGCCAGCAGCCCGGGGGGCAGGGCGGCCTACGAGCAGTACTTC

J: TRBJ2-1
D: TRBD2
size: .
V: TRBV7-3
CDR3: CASSLPTGGPGNEQFF
DNA: TGTGCCAGCAGCTTACCGACGGGGGGGCCTGGGAATGAGCAGTTCTTC

J: TRBJ1-6
D: .
size: few
V: TRBV2
CDR3: CASSRQSNNSPLHF
DNA: TGTGCCAGCAGTAGACAGTCCAATAATTCACCCCTCCACTTT

J: TRBJ2-3
D: TRBD1
size: .
V: TRBV11-1
CDR3: CASSRHTRGPDTQYF
DNA: TGTGCCAGCAGCCGCCATACCAGGGGGCCAGATACGCAGTATTTT

J: TRBJ2-5
D: .
size: .
V: TRBV6-2/TRBV6-3
CDR3: CASSYPETQYF
DNA: TGTGCCAGCAGTTACCCGGAGACCCAGTACTTC

J: TRBJ2-2
D: .
size: .
V: TRBV9
CDR3: CASSVLGAGELFF
DNA: TGTGCCAGCAGCGTGTTAGGGGCCGGGGAGCTGTTTTTT

J: TRBJ2-5
D: .
size: .
V: TRBV7-2
CDR3: CASSIGGIQTQYF
DNA: TGTGCCAGCAGCATAGGGGGGATACAGACCCAGTACTTC

J: TRBJ1-2
D: TRBD1
size: .
V: TRBV27
CDR3: CASSLTFRDRDLYGYTF
DNA: TGTGCCAGCAGTTTAACTTTCCGGGACAGGGACCTCTATGGCTACACCTTC

J: TRBJ2-7
D: TRBD1
size: .
V: TRBV11-2
CDR3: CASSLGSGTGSSPEYF
DNA: TGTGCCAGCAGCTTAGGTTCCGGGACAGGGAGCTCCCCGGAGTACTTC

J: TRBJ1-6
D: TRBD1
size: once
V: TRBV7-9
CDR3: CASSTRGGTVNSPLHF
DNA: TGTGCCAGCAGCACTAGGGGAGGGACAGTAAACTCACCCCTCCACTTT

J: TRBJ2-3
D: TRBD1
size: .
V: TRBV9
CDR3: CASGQGNTDTQYF
DNA: TGTGCCAGCGGACAGGGGAACACAGATACGCAGTATTTT

J: TRBJ2-1
D: .
size: .
V: TRBV4-1
CDR3: CASSSPLRGAYNEQFF
DNA: TGCGCCAGCAGCTCCCCTTTGCGCGGGGCCTACAATGAGCAGTTCTTC

J: TRBJ2-3
D: .
size: .
V: TRBV14
CDR3: CASSLADTQYF
DNA: TGTGCCAGCAGCCTAGCAGATACGCAGTATTTT

J: TRBJ2-3
D: .
size: .
V: TRBV12-3/TRBV12-4
CDR3: CASSSRGSDTQYF
DNA: TGTGCCAGCAGTTCTCGGGGGTCAGATACGCAGTATTTT

J: TRBJ1-5
D: .
size: .
V: TRBV9
CDR3: CASSLDSGQPQHF
DNA: TGTGCCAGCAGCTTAGACAGTGGTCAGCCCCAGCATTTT

J: TRBJ2-7
D: .
size: .
V: TRBV6-1
CDR3: CASSDFLFPTSPEQYF
DNA: TGTGCCAGCAGTGATTTTCTTTTTCCCACCTCCCCCGAGCAGTACTTC

J: TRBJ1-2
D: TRBD1
size: .
V: TRBV5-6
CDR3: CASSLLTGSDGYTF
DNA: TGTGCCAGCAGCTTGCTGACAGGGTCGGATGGCTACACCTTC

J: TRBJ1-1
D: .
size: .
V: TRBV18
CDR3: CASSPGDTEAFF
DNA: TGTGCCAGCTCACCAGGCGACACTGAAGCTTTCTTT

J: TRBJ2-3
D: .
size: .
V: TRBV7-2
CDR3: CASSFRGGASTDTQYF
DNA: TGTGCCAGCAGCTTTAGGGGCGGGGCAAGCACAGATACGCAGTATTTT

J: TRBJ2-1
D: TRBD2
size: .
V: TRBV6-5
CDR3: CASQGLAGTRNEQFF
DNA: TGTGCCAGCCAGGGACTAGCGGGAACTAGGAATGAGCAGTTCTTC

J: TRBJ2-2
D: .
size: .
V: TRBV7-9
CDR3: CASSLYQRGTGELFF
DNA: TGTGCCAGCAGCTTATATCAAAGAGGGACCGGGGAGCTGTTTTTT

J: TRBJ2-7
D: TRBD1
size: .
V: TRBV6-5
CDR3: CASSYSWDSFYEQYF
DNA: TGTGCCAGCAGTTACTCCTGGGACAGCTTCTACGAGCAGTACTTC

J: TRBJ1-1
D: .
size: .
V: TRBV19
CDR3: CASRLGQPNTEAFF
DNA: TGTGCCAGTAGGTTGGGACAACCGAACACTGAAGCTTTCTTT

J: TRBJ2-7
D: TRBD1
size: once
V: TRBV7-2
CDR3: CASSSPGQGYEQYF
DNA: TGTGCCAGCAGCTCACCGGGACAGGGCTACGAGCAGTACTTC

J: TRBJ2-7
D: .
size: once
V: TRBV7-8
CDR3: CASSGGLSYEQYF
DNA: TGTGCCAGCAGCGGGGGACTTTCCTACGAGCAGTACTTC

J: TRBJ1-1
D: TRBD1
size: .
V: TRBV18
CDR3: CASSPRTGKTEAFF
DNA: TGTGCCAGCTCACCAAGGACAGGGAAGACTGAAGCTTTCTTT

J: TRBJ2-7
D: .
size: few
V: TRBV9
CDR3: CASSVGLGHSYEQYF
DNA: TGTGCCAGCAGCGTAGGTCTGGGACACAGCTACGAGCAGTACTTC

J: TRBJ2-1
D: .
size: .
V: TRBV11-2
CDR3: CASSLDEGGRDGEQFF
DNA: TGTGCCAGCAGCTTAGACGAGGGGGGGCGAGATGGTGAGCAGTTCTTC

J: TRBJ2-5
D: TRBD2
size: once
V: TRBV5-8
CDR3: CASSLLKLAGEQETQYF
DNA: TGTGCCAGCAGCTTATTGAAACTAGCGGGGGAGCAAGAGACCCAGTACTTC

J: TRBJ1-1
D: .
size: .
V: TRBV18
CDR3: CASSPPPGGNTEAFF
DNA: TGTGCCAGCTCACCACCGCCGGGCGGGAACACTGAAGCTTTCTTT

J: TRBJ1-1
D: TRBD1
size: .
V: TRBV19
CDR3: CASSPRQGRTEAFF
DNA: TGTGCCAGTAGTCCACGACAGGGACGGACTGAAGCTTTCTTT

J: TRBJ1-1
D: .
size: .
V: TRBV10-3
CDR3: CAISESRGSEAFF
DNA: TGTGCCATCAGTGAGTCAAGGGGATCTGAAGCTTTCTTT

J: TRBJ2-4
D: TRBD1
size: .
V: TRBV28
CDR3: CASSSPGTGLNIQYF
DNA: TGTGCCAGCAGCTCTCCCGGGACAGGGCTAAACATTCAGTACTTC

J: TRBJ2-1
D: .
size: .
V: TRBV19
CDR3: CASSIGGALNNEQFF
DNA: TGTGCCAGTAGTATCGGGGGAGCTCTAAACAATGAGCAGTTCTTC

J: TRBJ2-3
D: .
size: once
V: TRBV27
CDR3: CASKRQPPPDTQYF
DNA: TGTGCCAGCAAACGCCAGCCCCCCCCAGATACGCAGTATTTT

J: TRBJ2-7
D: TRBD1
size: .
V: TRBV15
CDR3: CATSRGDSVYVQYF
DNA: TGTGCCACCAGCAGAGGGGACAGCGTCTACGTGCAGTACTTC

J: TRBJ2-7
D: .
size: .
V: TRBV11-2
CDR3: CASRPGEGGGYEQYF
DNA: TGTGCCAGCAGGCCCGGGGAAGGGGGAGGCTACGAGCAGTACTTC

J: TRBJ1-2
D: .
size: .
V: TRBV5-1
CDR3: CASSPGGANVYGYTF
DNA: TGCGCCAGCAGCCCCGGAGGGGCGAACGTCTATGGCTACACCTTC

J: TRBJ1-1
D: .
size: .
V: TRBV7-2
CDR3: CASRYRWNTEAFF
DNA: TGTGCCAGCAGGTACAGGTGGAACACTGAAGCTTTCTTT

J: TRBJ2-6
D: .
size: .
V: TRBV11-2
CDR3: CASSLAHSGANVLTF
DNA: TGTGCCAGCAGCTTAGCACACTCTGGGGCCAACGTCCTGACTTTC

J: TRBJ2-7
D: .
size: .
V: TRBV2
CDR3: CASSLLGGSEQYF
DNA: TGTGCCAGCAGTCTTCTGGGGGGCTCCGAGCAGTACTTC

J: TRBJ1-2
D: .
size: .
V: TRBV9
CDR3: CASSVNPGWSPSGGYTF
DNA: TGTGCCAGCAGCGTAAACCCAGGGTGGTCGCCGTCGGGTGGCTACACCTTC

J: TRBJ1-4
D: TRBD1
size: .
V: TRBV9
CDR3: CASSVMGQPNEKLFF
DNA: TGTGCCAGCAGCGTAATGGGACAGCCTAATGAAAAACTGTTTTTT

J: TRBJ1-1
D: .
size: .
V: TRBV9
CDR3: CASSEQGSFTEAFF
DNA: TGTGCCAGCAGCGAACAGGGAAGTTTCACTGAAGCTTTCTTT